The 21 T cell receptor beta chains below were found in one sample sequenced in a study of cytomegalovirus exposure and HLA in healthy donors. PCR employed 60 Vbeta and 13 Jbeta primers. The repertoire was sequenced with immunoSEQ multiplex PCR; TCRdb's copy has only in-frame clones and lacks some. Here the sample spans about 200,000 clones, about 76% being singletons. Sequencing used PBMCs. The receptors come from a male donor in good health and CMV-seropositive.

The chain employs TRBV5-4 and TRBJ1-2, with D uncertain. The CDR3 has 15 amino acids. Trimming took 1 base from V and 1 from J, leaving 11 bases between them. From germline, CDR1 is SGHNT and CDR2 YYREEE (reference sequence). DNA for the CDR3: TGTGCCAGCAGCTTGTCTTTGGCGGTTAACTATGGCTACACCTTC. This codes for CASSLSLAVNYGYTF. The entire variable domain, with the rest obtained from reference TRBV5-4 and TRBJ1-2, is as follows: ETGVTQSPTHLIKTRGQQVTLRCSSQSGHNTVSWYQQALGQGPQFIFQYYREEENGRGNFPPRFSGLQFPNYSSELNVNALELDDSALYLCASSLSLAVNYGYTFGSGTRLTVV.

The CDR3, as DNA: TGTGCCAGCAGCGATTACAGGGCTGGAAACACCATATATTTT. This sequence encodes CASSDYRAGNTIYF. V gene TRBV6-1 combines with J gene TRBJ1-3; D perhaps matches TRBD1 (6 bases). The CDR3 consists of 14 residues. The V and J ends lost 6 bases and 2 bases respectively, with 11 bases between them. CDR1 is MNHNS and CDR2 is SASEGT in the germline V gene.

J is TRBJ2-1 and V is TRBV5-6; unclear D gene. The germline gives CDR1 SGHDT, CDR2 YYEEEE. This CDR3 spans 9 amino acids. The germline V and J ends were trimmed by 3 bases and 16 bases, with 8 bases remaining between them. This CDR3 is CASSSVRFF. The CDR3 DNA sequence: TGTGCCAGCAGCTCGGTACGCTTCTTC. Together with reference TRBV5-6 and TRBJ2-1, the CDR3 gives the full variable domain: DAGVTQSPTHLIKTRGQQVTLRCSPKSGHDTVSWYQQALGQGPQFIFQYYEEEERQRGNFPDRFSGHQFPNYSSELNVNALLLGDSALYLCASSSVRFFGPGTRLTVL.

The chain recombines TRBV28 with TRBJ2-1; the match to TRBD2 covers 9 bases. CDR1 and CDR2 (germline): MDHEN, SYDVKM. CDR3 length: 14 amino acids. The V segment lost 2 bases and the J segment 7 bases; nucleotides outside the gene matches: 3. The CDR3 spells CASSLGLALNEQFF. The CDR3 region has the DNA TGTGCCAGCAGTTTAGGACTAGCGTTAAATGAGCAGTTCTTC.

This clone appeared a few times. The V call is TRBV27, the J call TRBJ1-5; tentative D call: TRBD1 (5 bases). This CDR3 is 14 amino acids long. CDR1 and CDR2 from the germline V gene are MNHEY and SMNVEV (reference sequence). V lost 3 bases and J 3 bases, leaving 9 bases between the germline ends. In nucleotides, the CDR3 is TGTGCCAGCAGTTTGGGGGGGTTCAATCAGCCCCAGCATTTT. Protein product: CASSLGGFNQPQHF.

The chain combines TRBV7-2 with TRBJ2-4; 15 nucleotides match TRBD2. Germline assignment: CDR1 SGHTA and CDR2 FQGNSA. With V trimmed by 2 bases and J by 6 bases, 8 bases remained unmatched. This CDR3 is 18 amino acids long. CDR3 in amino acids: CASSLLRTSGGARNIQYF. In DNA, the CDR3 is TGTGCCAGCAGCTTACTTAGGACTAGCGGGGGGGCTAGAAACATTCAGTACTTC.

The chain links TRBV9 to TRBJ1-3, with 7 bases that match TRBD1. Germline CDR1 SGDLS, CDR2 YYNGEE. Unmatched junction bases numbered 4, after V lost 2 bases and J lost 2 bases. This CDR3 has 15 amino acids. The CDR3 sequence is CASSVGTDAGNTIYF. The CDR3 DNA reads as TGTGCCAGCAGCGTCGGGACAGATGCTGGAAACACCATATATTTT.

In its sample, this clone was seen a few times. J is TRBJ1-5 and V is TRBV7-2; no definite D call. The germline V gene has CDR1 SGHTA and CDR2 FQGNSA. Trimming shortened V by 5 bases and J by 8 bases, and 13 bases separated the two germline ends. The CDR3 has 13 amino acids. The CDR3 sequence: CASSPDNGEPQHF. For the CDR3, the DNA is TGTGCCAGCAGCCCTGATAACGGGGAGCCCCAGCATTTT.

This sequence joins TRBV6-5 and TRBJ1-2; TRBD1 aligns across 9 bases. The V and J ends lost 2 bases and 8 bases, in that order; junction bases with no gene match: 12. CDR1 is MNHEY, CDR2 SVGAGI, per germline. The CDR3 spans 16 residues. CDR3 bases: TGTGCCAGCAGTTACGGCGGGACAGGGATGACAGGCGGCTACACCTTC. Its translation is CASSYGGTGMTGGYTF.

DNA of the CDR3: TGTGCCAGCAGCCCTTACTGGAGCTCCTACGAGCAGTACTTC. Protein sequence: CASSPYWSSYEQYF. The genes are TRBV14 and TRBJ2-7; D gene uncertain. V lost 4 bases, J lost 0 bases, and 10 bases lay in between. CDR3 size: 14 residues. Germline values: CDR1 SGHDN, CDR2 FVKESK.

This rearrangement joins TRBV28 to TRBJ1-2; 7 bases line up with TRBD1. With 2 bases clipped from V and 0 bases from J, the junction kept 6 bases outside the gene matches. CDR1 is MDHEN and CDR2 is SYDVKM in the germline V gene. The CDR3 spans 16 residues. The DNA for the CDR3 is TGTGCCAGCAGTTTACCGGGGACAGCTGCTAACTATGGCTACACCTTC. It codes for CASSLPGTAANYGYTF.

The rearrangement links TRBV6-1 to TRBJ1-2, with a tentative D call TRBD1 (5 bases). The V gene lost 6 bases and the J gene lost 6 bases, with 14 bases spanning the gap. CDR1 MNHNS and CDR2 SASEGT come from the germline V gene. The CDR3 spans 13 residues. CDR3 in amino acids: CASRTHRSDGYTF. The CDR3 nucleotides read TGTGCCAGCAGGACGCACAGGTCGGATGGCTACACCTTC.

The chain's CDR3 is CASSLAGTVVNEAFF. The CDR3 DNA sequence: TGTGCCAGCAGCTTAGCGGGGACAGTCGTCAACGAAGCTTTCTTT. V usage is TRBV7-2 and J usage is TRBJ1-1; 7 bases are a match to TRBD1. Trimming removed 0 bases from V and 8 bases from J; junction bases left unmatched: 9. The length of the CDR3 is 15 residues. In germline, CDR1 is SGHTA, CDR2 FQGNSA.

The chain has TRBV19 and TRBJ2-1; 9 bases match TRBD2. After removal of 3 bases from V and 2 bases from J, the junction contained 5 bases not matched to a gene. This CDR3 is built from 16 residues. CDR1 and CDR2 (germline): LNHDA, SQIVND (reference sequence). In DNA form, the CDR3 reads TGTGCCAGTAGTATGGTCGGCGGGGGGGCCTACAATGAGCAGTTCTTC. Protein: CASSMVGGGAYNEQFF.

This chain joins TRBV4-3 and TRBJ2-1; 11 bases map to TRBD1. The germline gives CDR1 LGHNA, CDR2 YSLEER. Germline trimming cut 5 bases from V and 2 bases from J; bases unmatched to any gene: 2. This CDR3 spans 15 amino acids. The chain's CDR3 is CASSTGQGAYNEQFF. DNA of the CDR3: TGCGCCAGCAGCACGGGACAGGGGGCCTACAATGAGCAGTTCTTC.

This clone turned up a few times. Here the CDR3 reads CAISEGTGGIDEQFF. The CDR3 DNA reads as TGTGCCATCAGTGAAGGGACAGGGGGAATTGATGAGCAGTTCTTC. The chain is built from TRBV10-3 and TRBJ2-1; TRBD1 agrees at 11 bases. CDR3 length equals 15 residues. With 3 bases clipped from V and 8 bases from J, the junction kept 6 bases outside the gene matches. Germline CDR1 reads ENHRY; CDR2 reads SYGVKD.

The rearrangement joins TRBV5-1 to TRBJ2-1; tentatively, D is TRBD2 (6 bases). Germline V gene sequence: CDR1 SGHRS, CDR2 YFSETQ. This CDR3 has 13 amino acids. V was clipped by 4 bases and J by 5 bases, with 10 bases between them. CDR3 sequence: CASSGGLDNEQFF. The CDR3 DNA sequence: TGCGCCAGCAGCGGGGGACTGGACAATGAGCAGTTCTTC.

The rearrangement joins TRBV7-9 to TRBJ1-4, with 7 nucleotides matching TRBD1. Per the germline V gene, CDR1 is SEHNR and CDR2 is FQNEAQ (reference sequence). Losses at the gene ends were 2 bases for V and 0 bases for J; bases not matched to a gene: 3. The CDR3 has 16 amino acids. The CDR3 DNA follows: TGTGCCAGCAGCTTAATACAGGGGACAACTAATGAAAAACTGTTTTTT. Encoded protein: CASSLIQGTTNEKLFF.

This rearrangement joins TRBV28 to TRBJ2-7; 9 nucleotides agree with TRBD1. V was clipped by 4 bases and J by 3 bases; unmatched bases: 7. Germline V gene data show CDR1 as MDHEN and CDR2 as SYDVKM. CDR3 length equals 15 residues. CDR3 coding DNA: TGTGCCAGCAGTTCGTTTGGGACAGGGAGCTACGAGCAGTACTTC. It codes for CASSSFGTGSYEQYF. Looking up the rest from reference TRBV28 and TRBJ2-7 gives the full variable domain: DVKVTQSSRYLVKRTGEKVFLECVQDMDHENMFWYRQDPGLGLRLIYFSYDVKMKEKGDIPEGYSVSREKKERFSLILESASTNQTSMYLCASSSFGTGSYEQYFGPGTRLTVT.

CDR3 amino acids: CASSWGGSYEQYF. CDR3 DNA sequence: TGTGCCAGCAGTTGGGGCGGGAGCTACGAGCAGTACTTC. The rearrangement joins TRBV27 to TRBJ2-5; 7 bases agree with TRBD2. The tail of the sequence fits TRBJ2-7 better, so the J call may be wrong. The CDR3 extends over 13 amino acids. Germline loops: CDR1 MNHEY, CDR2 SMNVEV (reference sequence).

V is TRBV6-5 and J is TRBJ2-7; TRBD2 might be the D (6 bases). With 4 bases removed from V and 2 bases from J, the gap between germline ends came to 9 bases. The germline V gene has CDR1 MNHEY and CDR2 SVGAGI. CDR3 length: 13 residues. CDR3 nucleotides: TGTGCCAGCAGTTCGGGGGTACCCTACGAGCAGTACTTC. Translating gives CASSSGVPYEQYF.